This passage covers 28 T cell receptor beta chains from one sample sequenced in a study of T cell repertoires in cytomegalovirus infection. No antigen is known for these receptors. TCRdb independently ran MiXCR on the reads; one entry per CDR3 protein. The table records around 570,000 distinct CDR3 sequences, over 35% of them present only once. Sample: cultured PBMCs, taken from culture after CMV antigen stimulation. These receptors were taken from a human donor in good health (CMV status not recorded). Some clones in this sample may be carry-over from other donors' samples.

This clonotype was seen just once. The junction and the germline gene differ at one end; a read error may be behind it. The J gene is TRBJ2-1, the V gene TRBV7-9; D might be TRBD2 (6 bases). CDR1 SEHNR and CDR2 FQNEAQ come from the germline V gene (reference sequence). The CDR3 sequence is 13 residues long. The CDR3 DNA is TGTGCCAGCAGCTTAATTGCGAGGCTAGCGACTACTTTC. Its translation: CASSLIARLATTF.

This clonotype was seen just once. In DNA form, the CDR3 reads TGTGCCAGCAGTTACCCGAGGGTACAGCGGGAGATCACTTACAATGAGCAGTTCTTC. This encodes CASSYPRVQREITYNEQFF. The chain recombines TRBV6-6 with TRBJ2-1; 8 bases fit TRBD2. Per germline, CDR1 MNHNY and CDR2 SVGAGI (reference sequence). V shed 2 bases and J 4 bases; nucleotides not matched to a gene: 16. The CDR3 loop spans 19 amino acids.

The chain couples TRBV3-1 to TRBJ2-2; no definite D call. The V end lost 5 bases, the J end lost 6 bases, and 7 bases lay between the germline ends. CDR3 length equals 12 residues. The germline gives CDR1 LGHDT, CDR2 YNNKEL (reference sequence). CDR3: CASSDFPGELFF. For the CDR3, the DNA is TGTGCCAGCAGCGATTTCCCCGGGGAGCTGTTTTTT. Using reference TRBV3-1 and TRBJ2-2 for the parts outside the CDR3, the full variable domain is DTAVSQTPKYLVTQMGNDKSIKCEQNLGHDTMYWYKQDSKKFLKIMFSYNNKELIINETVPNRFSPKSPDKAHLNLHINSLELGDSAVYFCASSDFPGELFFGEGSRLTVL.

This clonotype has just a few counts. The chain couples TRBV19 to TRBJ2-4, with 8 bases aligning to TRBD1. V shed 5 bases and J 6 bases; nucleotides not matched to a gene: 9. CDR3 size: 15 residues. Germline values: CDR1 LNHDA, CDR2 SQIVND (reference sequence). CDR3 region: CASSGAGGPVNIQYF. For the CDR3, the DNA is TGTGCCAGTAGTGGAGCAGGGGGCCCGGTAAACATTCAGTACTTC.

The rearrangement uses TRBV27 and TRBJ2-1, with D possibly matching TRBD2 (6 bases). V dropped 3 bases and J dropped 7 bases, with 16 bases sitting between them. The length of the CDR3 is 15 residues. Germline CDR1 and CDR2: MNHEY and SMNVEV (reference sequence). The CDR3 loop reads CASSFLPGRGNEQFF. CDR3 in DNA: TGTGCCAGCAGTTTTCTCCCCGGGCGGGGTAATGAGCAGTTCTTC.

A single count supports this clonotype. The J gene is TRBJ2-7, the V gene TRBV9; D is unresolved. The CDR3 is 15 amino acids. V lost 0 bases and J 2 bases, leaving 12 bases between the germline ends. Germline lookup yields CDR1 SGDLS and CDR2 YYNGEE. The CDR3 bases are TGTGCCAGCAGCGTAGGCGCCGGTGAAGCCTACGAGCAGTACTTC. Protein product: CASSVGAGEAYEQYF. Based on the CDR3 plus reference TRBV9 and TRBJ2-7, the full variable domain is DSGVTQTPKHLITATGQRVTLRCSPRSGDLSVYWYQQSLDQGLQFLIQYYNGEERAKGNILERFSAQQFPDLHSELNLSSLELGDSALYFCASSVGAGEAYEQYFGPGTRLTVT.

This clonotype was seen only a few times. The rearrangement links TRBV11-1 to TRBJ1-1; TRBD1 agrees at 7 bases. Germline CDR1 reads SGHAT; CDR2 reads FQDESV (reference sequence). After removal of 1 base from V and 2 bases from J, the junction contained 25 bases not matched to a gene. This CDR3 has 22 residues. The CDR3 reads CASSLVFQFLTEGTASNTEAFF. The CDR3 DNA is TGTGCCAGCAGCTTAGTGTTCCAATTTCTGACTGAGGGGACAGCTTCTAACACTGAAGCTTTCTTT.

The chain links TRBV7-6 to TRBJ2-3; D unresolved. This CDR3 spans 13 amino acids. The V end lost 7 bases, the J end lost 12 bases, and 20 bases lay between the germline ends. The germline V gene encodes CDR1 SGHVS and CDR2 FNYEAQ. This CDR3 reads CASTLITVKGQYF. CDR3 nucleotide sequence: TGTGCCAGCACCCTTATTACAGTGAAAGGACAGTATTTT.

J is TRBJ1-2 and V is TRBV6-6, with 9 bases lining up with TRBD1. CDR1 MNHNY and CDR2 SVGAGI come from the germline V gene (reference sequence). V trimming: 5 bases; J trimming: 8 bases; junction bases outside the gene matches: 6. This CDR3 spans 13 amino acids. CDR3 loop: CASSPGTGQGYTF. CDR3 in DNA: TGTGCCAGCAGTCCCGGGACAGGGCAAGGCTACACCTTC.

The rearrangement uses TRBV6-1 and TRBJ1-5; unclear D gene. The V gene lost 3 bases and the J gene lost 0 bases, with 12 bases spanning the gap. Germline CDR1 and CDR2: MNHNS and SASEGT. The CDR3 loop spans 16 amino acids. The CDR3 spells CASSEDGSYSNQPQHF. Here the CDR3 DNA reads TGTGCCAGCAGTGAGGACGGCTCATATAGCAATCAGCCCCAGCATTTT.

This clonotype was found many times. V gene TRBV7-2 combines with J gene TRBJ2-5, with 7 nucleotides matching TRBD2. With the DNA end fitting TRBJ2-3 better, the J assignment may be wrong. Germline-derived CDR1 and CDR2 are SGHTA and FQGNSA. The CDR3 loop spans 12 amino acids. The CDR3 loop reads CASSPAGETQYF. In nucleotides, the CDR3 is TGTGCCAGCAGCCCGGCGGGAGAGACGCAGTATTTT.

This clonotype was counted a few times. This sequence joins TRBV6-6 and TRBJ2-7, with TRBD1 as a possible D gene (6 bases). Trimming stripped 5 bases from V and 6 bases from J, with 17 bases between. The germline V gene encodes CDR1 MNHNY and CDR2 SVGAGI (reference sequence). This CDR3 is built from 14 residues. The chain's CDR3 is CASSATREGGEQYF. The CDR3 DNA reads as TGTGCCAGCAGTGCCACAAGGGAAGGGGGCGAGCAGTACTTC.

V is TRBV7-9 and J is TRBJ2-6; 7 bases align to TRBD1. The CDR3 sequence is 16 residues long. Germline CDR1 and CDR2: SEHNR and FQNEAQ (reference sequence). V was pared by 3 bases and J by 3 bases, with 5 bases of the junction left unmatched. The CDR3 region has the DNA TGTGCCAGCAGCTTGTACACAGGGGTTGGGGCCAACGTCCTGACTTTC. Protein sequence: CASSLYTGVGANVLTF.

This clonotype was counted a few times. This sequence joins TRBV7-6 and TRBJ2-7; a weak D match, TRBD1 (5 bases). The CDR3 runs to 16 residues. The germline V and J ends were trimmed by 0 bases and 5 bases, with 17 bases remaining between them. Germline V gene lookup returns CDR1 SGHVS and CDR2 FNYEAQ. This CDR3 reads CASSLAAGQTGNEQYF. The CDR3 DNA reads TGTGCCAGCAGCTTAGCGGCAGGGCAAACTGGGAACGAGCAGTACTTC. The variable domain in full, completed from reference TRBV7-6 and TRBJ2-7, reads GAGVSQSPRYKVTKRGQDVALRCDPISGHVSLYWYRQALGQGPEFLTYFNYEAQQDKSGLPNDRFSAERPEGSISTLTIQRTEQRDSAMYRCASSLAAGQTGNEQYFGPGTRLTVT.

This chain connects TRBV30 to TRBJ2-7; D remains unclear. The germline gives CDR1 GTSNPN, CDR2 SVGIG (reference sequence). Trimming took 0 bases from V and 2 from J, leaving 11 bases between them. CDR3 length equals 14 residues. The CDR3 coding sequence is TGTGCCTGGAGTGTAGGGAACCGAGCCTACGAGCAGTACTTC. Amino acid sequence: CAWSVGNRAYEQYF.

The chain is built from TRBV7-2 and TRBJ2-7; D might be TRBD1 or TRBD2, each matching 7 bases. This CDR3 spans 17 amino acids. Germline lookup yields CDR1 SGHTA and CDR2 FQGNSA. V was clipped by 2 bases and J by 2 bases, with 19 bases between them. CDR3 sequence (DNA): TGTGCCAGCAGCTTAAGGGGAGGGGACAGACCTCCCTACGAGCAGTACTTC. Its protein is CASSLRGGDRPPYEQYF.

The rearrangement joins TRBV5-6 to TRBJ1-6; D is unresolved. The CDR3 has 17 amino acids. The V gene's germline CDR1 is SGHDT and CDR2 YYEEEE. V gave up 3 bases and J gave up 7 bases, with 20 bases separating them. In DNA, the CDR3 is TGTGCCAGCAGCTCCCCATTAAAGGGCCCTAGGAATTCACCCCTCCACTTT. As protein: CASSSPLKGPRNSPLHF.

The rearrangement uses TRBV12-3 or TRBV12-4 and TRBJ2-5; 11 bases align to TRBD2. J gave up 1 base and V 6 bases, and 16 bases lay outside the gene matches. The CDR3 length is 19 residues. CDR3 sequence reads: CASSPPLASGRLRQETQYF. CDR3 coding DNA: TGTGCCAGCAGCCCCCCTTTGGCTAGCGGGAGGCTCCGCCAAGAGACCCAGTACTTC.

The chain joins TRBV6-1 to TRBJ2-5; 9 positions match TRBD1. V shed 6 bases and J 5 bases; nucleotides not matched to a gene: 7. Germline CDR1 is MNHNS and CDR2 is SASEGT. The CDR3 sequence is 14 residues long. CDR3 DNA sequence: TGTGCCAGCAGCCGCGACAGGGGGGACGAGACCCAGTACTTC. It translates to CASSRDRGDETQYF.

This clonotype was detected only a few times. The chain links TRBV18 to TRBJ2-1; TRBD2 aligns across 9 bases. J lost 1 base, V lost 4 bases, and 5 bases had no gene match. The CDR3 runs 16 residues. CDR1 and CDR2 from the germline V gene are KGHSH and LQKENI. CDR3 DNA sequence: TGTGCCAGCTCACTCTCTAGCGGGACATCCTACAATGAGCAGTTCTTC. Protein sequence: CASSLSSGTSYNEQFF.

The CDR3 DNA is TGTGCCAGCACGGGCGGGGTCAACAATGAGCAGTTCTTC. Translating it yields CASTGGVNNEQFF. The V call is TRBV7-8, the J call TRBJ2-1; the D gene is possibly TRBD2 (6 bases). Trimming removed 7 bases at V and 5 bases at J, with 12 bases between. The CDR3 extends over 13 amino acids. Germline lookup yields CDR1 SGHVS and CDR2 FQNEAQ.

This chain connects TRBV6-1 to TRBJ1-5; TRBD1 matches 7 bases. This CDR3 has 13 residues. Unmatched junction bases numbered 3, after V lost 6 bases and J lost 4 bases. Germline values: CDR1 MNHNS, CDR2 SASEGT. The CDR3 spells CASRGQPNQPQHF. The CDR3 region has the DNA TGTGCCAGCAGGGGACAGCCGAATCAGCCCCAGCATTTT.

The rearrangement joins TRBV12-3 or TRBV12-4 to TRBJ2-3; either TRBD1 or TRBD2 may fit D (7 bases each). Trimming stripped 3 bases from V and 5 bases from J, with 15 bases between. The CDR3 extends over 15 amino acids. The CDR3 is CASSFGQGGQDTQYF. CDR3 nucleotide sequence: TGTGCCAGCAGTTTCGGGCAGGGGGGGCAAGATACGCAGTATTTT.

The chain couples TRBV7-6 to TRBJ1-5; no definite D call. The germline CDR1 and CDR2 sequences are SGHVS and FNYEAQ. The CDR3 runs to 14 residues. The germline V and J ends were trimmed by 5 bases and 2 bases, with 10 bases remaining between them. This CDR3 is CASSHSRGNQPQHF. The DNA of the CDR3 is TGTGCCAGCAGCCATAGTAGGGGCAATCAGCCCCAGCATTTT.

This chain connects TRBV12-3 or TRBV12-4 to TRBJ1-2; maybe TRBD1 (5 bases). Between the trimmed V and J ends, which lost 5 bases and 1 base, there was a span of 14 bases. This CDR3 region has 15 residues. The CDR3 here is CASSLRDGINYGYTF. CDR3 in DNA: TGTGCCAGCAGTCTACGGGACGGAATTAACTATGGCTACACCTTC.

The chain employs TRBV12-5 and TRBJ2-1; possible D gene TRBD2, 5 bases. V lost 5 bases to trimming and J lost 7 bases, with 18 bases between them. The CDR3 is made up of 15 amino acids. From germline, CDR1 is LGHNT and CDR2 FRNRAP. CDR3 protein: CASGTSSIHGNEQFF. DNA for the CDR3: TGTGCTAGTGGTACTTCTAGCATTCATGGGAATGAGCAGTTCTTC.

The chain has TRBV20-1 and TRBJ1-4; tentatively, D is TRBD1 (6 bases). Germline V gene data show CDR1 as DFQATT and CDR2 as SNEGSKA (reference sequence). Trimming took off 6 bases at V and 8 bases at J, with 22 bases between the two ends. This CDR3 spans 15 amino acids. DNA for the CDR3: TGCAGTGCGCCGGGACATTCAAAGGCGGGGGAAAAACTGTTTTTT. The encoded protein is CSAPGHSKAGEKLFF.

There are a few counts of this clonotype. CDR3 bases: TGTGCCAGCAGTTTAGCAAGACGCCAGGGGGACACAGATACGCAGTATTTT. Translating it yields CASSLARRQGDTDTQYF. The gene calls are TRBV12-3 or TRBV12-4 and TRBJ2-3; the match to TRBD1 covers 7 bases. There are 17 residues in the CDR3. V dropped 0 bases and J dropped 2; count of bases not matched to a gene: 8.